A single sample gave rise to the 7 T cell receptor beta chains below, sequenced in a study of blood T cells in healthy people across ages (dated by TCRdb to 2015 to 2017). The method behind the library was 5' RACE. TCRdb shows the sequencer as Illumina HiSeq 2500. The second PCR ran for about 6 to 12 cycles and used a J-beta primer mix along with a sample-barcoded 5' primer. Using fastp trimming at Q25 and MiXCR clonotype assembly, TCRdb reanalyzed the public sequencing data and kept in-frame beta chains. Rows are combined by CDR3 protein, so each entry shows the most common genes and DNA. In this sample the table shows approximately 580,000 distinct CDR3 sequences, around 24% of which occur a single time. Approximately 10% of the sample goes to the ten largest clones. This sample also appeared in a second study, on T cells of mothers and their children.

The source material was blood. The receptor set was obtained from a boy aged 10-17 years in good health.

A few counts support this clonotype. One junction end disagrees with the germline gene, perhaps due to a read error. This chain links TRBV9 with TRBJ1-1; possible D gene TRBD1, 6 bases. The germline gives CDR1 SGDLS, CDR2 YYNGEE. The CDR3 spans 13 residues. CDR3 DNA sequence: TGTGTCAGCGAGGGGGGGGGCGGCACTGGTGCTTTCTTT. Its protein is CVSEGGGGTGAFF.

This clonotype came up a few times. The V call is TRBV7-2, the J call TRBJ2-1; TRBD2 matches at 8 bases. Germline V gene sequence: CDR1 SGHTA, CDR2 FQGNSA. Trimming took 2 bases from V and 1 from J; bases not matched to a gene: 7. There are 17 residues in the CDR3. CDR3: CASSLQQAGVSYNEQFF. The CDR3 DNA follows: TGTGCCAGCAGCTTACAGCAAGCGGGAGTATCCTACAATGAGCAGTTCTTC.

This clonotype was observed once. CDR3 coding DNA: TGTGCCAGCAGCTTAATAGGACAGGGGTCGGCCAATGAGCAGTTCTTC. It encodes CASSLIGQGSANEQFF. This chain links TRBV7-2 with TRBJ2-5, with 9 bases that match TRBD1. The J call is in doubt because the DNA end fits TRBJ2-1 better. Germline values: CDR1 SGHTA, CDR2 FQGNSA. This CDR3 has 16 residues.

The chain employs TRBV4-3 and TRBJ2-1; 9 nucleotides agree with TRBD1. From germline, CDR1 is LGHNA and CDR2 YSLEER. J lost 8 bases, V lost 0 bases, and 11 bases had no gene match. The CDR3 contains 17 residues. The CDR3 reads CASSQDYLRTGDHEQFF. In nucleotides, the CDR3 is TGCGCCAGCAGCCAAGATTATCTTAGGACAGGGGATCATGAGCAGTTCTTC.

This chain connects TRBV27 to TRBJ2-3; 7 positions match TRBD2. The CDR3 has 15 residues. Germline V lookup: CDR1 MNHEY, CDR2 SMNVEV (reference sequence). Trimming took 5 bases from V and 5 from J; bases not matched to a gene: 10. The CDR3 sequence: CASSQWGGVGDTQYF. CDR3 coding DNA: TGTGCCAGCAGTCAGTGGGGAGGGGTTGGAGATACGCAGTATTTT.

V gene TRBV11-2 combines with J gene TRBJ2-5; 9 nucleotides line up with TRBD1. TRBJ2-7 explains the end of the DNA better; the J call may be wrong. CDR3 length: 15 residues. The germline V gene has CDR1 SGHAT and CDR2 FQNNGV. Written as DNA, the CDR3 is TGTGCCAGCAGCTTAGCGGGACAGGGTTTCTACGAGCAGTACTTC. It yields the protein CASSLAGQGFYEQYF.

The chain employs TRBV7-9 and TRBJ2-3, with D possibly being TRBD1 (5 bases). Trimming removed 5 bases from V and 6 bases from J, with 18 bases in between. The CDR3 sequence is 15 residues long. Looked up from germline, CDR1 is SEHNR and CDR2 is FQNEAQ (reference sequence). CDR3 amino acids: CASSQAIGAADTQYF. Written as DNA, the CDR3 is TGTGCCAGCAGCCAAGCGATAGGGGCAGCGGATACGCAGTATTTT.